This record looks at one T cell receptor (beta chain) sequence and its context. There are a few counts of this clone. No cognate antigen has been identified for it. Per-base quality was not reported, and no clone a single base away is much larger than it. V loses 0 bases, J loses 6 bases, and the germline ends lie 9 bases apart. For CDR1 and CDR2, the germline V gene lists SGHRS and YFSETQ. The CDR3 runs 13 amino acids, cysteine and phenylalanine included. The CDR3 DNA has 39 bases and is translated from base 1. The data belong to a study of shared clonotypes between healthy human individuals (TCRdb year 2020). About the full investigation: The cohort comprised a couple of women and a few men aged 18 to 49 years. Leukapheresis yielded between about 0.94 and 9 billion PBMCs per donor. Blood TCR repertoires of a handful of healthy adults were deeply sequenced to estimate repertoire size and the extent of clonotype sharing between individuals. Libraries were prepared and TCR repertoires were sequenced by different laboratories using diverse techniques, in order to increase sequencing depth and limit assay-specific biases. Per donor, three plates each were used for CD4 naive and CD4 memory, two for CD8 naive, and one for CD8 memory.

Using the deep immunoSEQ assay, multiplex PCR amplified TCR CDR3 regions from genomic DNA. For each cell subset, the extracted genomic DNA was distributed evenly across all wells of several immunoSEQ 96-well plates, and each plate served as one replicate. For sorted subsets, approximately 210 ng genomic DNA, equal to 30,000 to 35,000 T cell genomes, was loaded into each replicate PCR. Purified libraries were quantified with a Qubit 3.0 fluorometer, sized on a Bioanalyzer 2100, and re-quantified with the KAPA Library Quantification kit. Each immunoSEQ 96-well plate was sequenced on its own single-read 150-cycle Illumina NextSeq 550 flow cell. Per the source publication's procedure: Because only junctional sequences without quality scores were contained in the immunoSEQ output, filtering matching that applied to full-length reads could not be performed. Sequences were annotated with PyIR, a Python wrapper for IgBLAST v1.9, using IMGT germline references to assign V/J genes and CDR3. Any read was removed if the V/J assignment was weak (E-value above 1e-6), the CDR3 was missing, or the read contained stop codons, out-of-frame junctions, or ambiguous translated residues. V3J clonotypes were defined by identical inferred V gene, J gene, and CDR3 amino acid sequence. Percentage overlap between repertoires was calculated by dividing the number of shared unique clonotypes by the size of the smaller repertoire. Repertoire richness was assessed with RTK rarefaction, the Chao1 estimator, and Recon v2.1 estimates of unobserved clonotypes. For all TCRbeta clonotypes obtained by the gDNA method from a handful of donors, generation probabilities were computed with OLGA. Entries here come from immuneACCESS through TCRdb and include only in-frame sequences with V and J called. Some clones fail to appear in such tables; in the studies checked, an unresolved V gene covers under half of the shortfall, and the cause of the remainder is unknown. The DNA gave D and trimming, while V, J and clone size come from that table. Present in this sample are millions of clones, around 94% of which were seen just once. Together, the top ten hold about 0.13% of the sample.

The paper as a whole reports these results and caveats: Pairwise subsampling indicated that sequencing depth was expected to affect the degree of clonotype sharing among donors. Roughly 5.2% of naive CD4, 3% to 4% of naive CD8, 2.3% of memory CD4, and 0.4% of memory CD8 clonotypes were shared across four donors. Sampling was restricted to blood, and TCR repertoires in tissues likely differ from the TCR repertoires found in blood. Incomplete sequencing was indicated by rarefaction of sorted-subset datasets, despite the large sequencing depth. Clonotypes shared by all four sorted-subset donors showed higher generation probabilities than non-shared clonotypes. Naive subsets generally had larger estimated clonotype richness than memory subsets did. Because the study included a small number of donors, the genetic and exposure-history diversity represented was limited.

Donors were healthy HIV-negative adults with no recently reported acute infections or vaccinations. Only Caucasian adults living in Nashville, Tennessee, USA were represented among the donors. CD4+ T cells were enriched through magnetic negative selection, after which naive cells were positively selected on CD45RA and the remaining negative fraction served as the memory subset. After blood collection by leukapheresis, PBMCs were isolated using Ficoll-Histopaque density gradient centrifugation and then cryopreserved in the vapor phase of liquid nitrogen. Purity and quantity of every magnetically sorted T cell population were checked by analytical flow cytometry. From each sorted fraction, genomic DNA was isolated and quantified by UV absorbance on a Nanodrop 2000c.

The source is a man younger than 35 in good health. Material for sequencing was naive CD4+ T cells sorted from blood. The sample's cell subset or site label, decoded: CD45RA+ positively selected. The rearranged chain carries TRBV5-1 and TRBJ1-2; the D gene is perhaps TRBD1, on 5 matching bases. The CDR3 region reads CASSLGDVDGYTF. The sequence in DNA is TGCGCCAGCAGCTTGGGGGACGTTGATGGCTACACCTTC.